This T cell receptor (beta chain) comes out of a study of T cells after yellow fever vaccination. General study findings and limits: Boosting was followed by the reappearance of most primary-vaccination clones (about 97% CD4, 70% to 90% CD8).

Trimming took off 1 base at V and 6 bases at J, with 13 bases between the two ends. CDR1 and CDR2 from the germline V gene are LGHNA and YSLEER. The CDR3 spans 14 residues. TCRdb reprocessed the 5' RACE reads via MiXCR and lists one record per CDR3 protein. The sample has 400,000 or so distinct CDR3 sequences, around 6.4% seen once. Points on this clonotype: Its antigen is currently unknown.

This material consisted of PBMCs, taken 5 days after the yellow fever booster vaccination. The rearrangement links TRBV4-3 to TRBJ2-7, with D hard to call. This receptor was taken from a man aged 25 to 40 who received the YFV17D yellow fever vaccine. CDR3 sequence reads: CASSQADPRSEQYF. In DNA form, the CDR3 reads TGCGCCAGCAGCCAAGCCGATCCGAGGTCCGAGCAGTACTTC.